The present T cell receptor (beta chain) was sequenced within a study of blood T cell repertoires in COVID-19. The wider study: The cDNA or gDNA used as material had been derived from T cells, B-cell-depleted T cells, or PBMCs.

Trimming shortened V by 4 bases and J by 7 bases, and 14 bases separated the two germline ends. Germline lookup yields CDR1 MDHEN and CDR2 SYDVKM. The CDR3 extends over 15 amino acids. Per the original methods: Counts of nucleated cells, estimated from reference gene primer amplification, were obtained. Method: immunoSEQ multiplex PCR; TCRdb's copy keeps in-frame clones and lacks some. V and J calls and clone size are those listed in that table; D and trimming were worked out from the DNA. This sample has about 260,000 clones, with around 82% found just once. The gene calls are TRBV28 and TRBJ1-6; D is undetermined. The sample comprised peripheral blood. The receptor was derived from a woman aged 50 to 65 who had recovered from COVID-19. The CDR3 DNA is TGTGCCAGCAGTTCCCCGGTGGGGAGGAATTCACCCCTCCACTTT. Its protein is CASSSPVGRNSPLHF.